This T cell receptor (beta chain) was sequenced for a study of blood T cell repertoires in COVID-19 (dated by TCRdb to the early 2020s). About the investigation overall: The collaborator samples originated in the United States, Italy and Spain and spanned the acute and convalescent phases of COVID-19. Where available, HLA class I and class II types were taken from metadata supplied by the sample provider and were not determined by assay-based typing. Deeply sampled blood TCRbeta repertoires from subjects exposed to, actively infected with, or recovered from COVID-19 were included in the dataset. The samples were drawn from the first 160 participants of the ongoing ImmuneRACE study and from 1,254 subjects provided by 6 global collaborators. The material from the prospective study consisted of cDNA or gDNA derived from T cells, B-cell-depleted T cells, or PBMCs. The repertoires were released in a freely available public database intended as a resource for research on the immune response to SARS-CoV-2. A de-identified subject ID, COVID-19 status, age in years and sex were almost always included in the sample metadata.

Broader findings and caveats from the paper: Clinical and demographic metadata were provided uncurated, with the amount varying by source and participant.

This clone was counted between two and nine times. There is no known antigen for this receptor. Per-base quality was not reported, and no clone a single base away is much larger than it. Participants in the prospective study were aged roughly 18 to 89 years, lived in under 30 United States geographic areas, and enrolled through a virtual design. Cohort assignment in the prospective study relied on participant-reported clinical history from a screening survey and a study questionnaire. ImmuneRACE Cohort 3 recovered participants were defined by two consecutive negative NP/OP PCR tests, healthcare professional clearance, or symptom resolution. Mobile phlebotomists in the prospective study collected whole blood, serum and a nasopharyngeal or oropharyngeal swab from every participant. Additional blood draws and questionnaires over an approximately 2-month period could optionally be provided by prospective study participants. Blood samples from the prospective study were shipped frozen or at room temperature prior to DNA extraction.

The immunoSEQ Assay, a bias-controlled multiplex PCR, was used to amplify TCRbeta CDR3 regions from genomic DNA. The study's own analysis went as follows. The number of nucleated cells in each sample was estimated by amplification of reference gene primers within the assay. To quantify the absolute abundance of each unique TCRbeta CDR3 rearrangement, sequence reads were collapsed and filtered. For each sample, productive Simpson clonality was calculated as the square root of Simpson's diversity index across productive rearrangements. The source is immuneACCESS, and TCRdb retained only in-frame sequences with V and J called. Part of the clones is not carried over; for the studies checked, unresolved V genes explain less than half of this, and the remainder is unexplained. For V, J and clone size, that table is used; D and trimming come from the DNA. The sample table contains approximately 330,000 clones; only one count was recorded for roughly 91% of them. The ten most abundant clones make up roughly a tenth of the sample.

V and J lose 0 bases and 0 bases, and a span of 7 bases separates them. Spanning cysteine to phenylalanine, the CDR3 consists of 15 amino acids. Just the 45-base CDR3 DNA is kept, in frame starting at base 1. The germline V gene gives CDR1 as SGHDT and CDR2 as YYEEEE. This sequence was found in a young woman who had recovered from COVID-19. The rearrangement combines TRBV5-6 with TRBJ1-5, with no confident D gene call. Sequencing input: PBMCs or T cells enriched from blood (not recorded which). The DNA is as follows: TGTGCCAGCAGCTTGGCTGAGTATAGCAATCAGCCCCAGCATTTT. Its protein product is CASSLAEYSNQPQHF.